This T cell receptor beta chain was captured by sequencing in a study of T cell repertoires in cytomegalovirus infection. Study-wide background: Indicated by public TCR beta signatures were CMV infection and matching HLA type.

Regarding the study as a whole: Dominating the ex vivo response were TCR beta clonotypes that were CMV-specific and HLA-C-restricted. Pooled public TCR beta family frequency picked out CMV carriers with the relevant HLA.

The ends lost 7 bases at V and 8 bases at J; junction bases unmatched: 4. Germline assignment: CDR1 MDHEN and CDR2 SYDVKM. This CDR3 is built from 13 residues. TCRdb re-called the reads with MiXCR, one entry per CDR3 protein. The table has around 450,000 distinct CDR3 sequences, around 11% seen once; the top ten hold roughly 10%. In its sample, this clonotype was seen many times. Its antigen is not identified. This chain links TRBV28 with TRBJ1-6, with 8 bases matching TRBD1. The source of this sequence is a human donor in good health (CMV status not recorded). Some clones in this sample may be carry-over from other donors' samples. Sequencing was performed on PBMCs. In DNA form, the CDR3 reads TGTGCCAGCACCCAGGGGGCTTATTCACCCCTCCACTTT. This sequence encodes CASTQGAYSPLHF.